One sample yielded the 23 T cell receptor beta chains listed below, sequenced in a study of blood T cell repertoires in COVID-19. Using immunoSEQ multiplex PCR, the repertoire was profiled, and TCRdb retains in-frame clones only, with some absent. The table lists around 140,000 clones, around 84% of them singletons. Sequenced sample: peripheral blood. The receptors here all came from a human donor with acute or convalescent COVID-19. The donor label of this sample is uncertain.

This clone was seen just once. The chain employs TRBV6-5 and TRBJ1-2; D gene uncertain. V lost 1 base and J 5 bases, leaving 14 bases between the germline ends. Germline-derived CDR1 and CDR2 are MNHEY and SVGAGI. The CDR3 loop spans 15 amino acids. CDR3 loop: CASSYLSPPGYGYTF. CDR3 sequence (DNA): TGTGCCAGCAGTTACTTGAGTCCGCCGGGGTATGGCTACACCTTC.

V and J are TRBV29-1 and TRBJ1-2; D uncertain. The V and J ends lost 5 bases and 8 bases respectively, with 15 bases between them. The V gene's germline CDR1 is SQVTM and CDR2 ANQGSEA. CDR3 length: 12 residues. This chain's CDR3 is CSVFYGSGGYTF. The CDR3, as DNA: TGCAGCGTTTTCTACGGCTCGGGGGGCTACACCTTC. Using reference TRBV29-1 and TRBJ1-2 for the parts outside the CDR3, the full variable domain is SAVISQKPSRDICQRGTSLTIQCQVDSQVTMMFWYRQQPGQSLTLIATANQGSEATYESGFVIDKFPISRPNLTFSTLTVSNMSPEDSSIYLCSVFYGSGGYTFGSGTRLTVV.

The chain links TRBV4-1 to TRBJ1-3, with a weak D call TRBD1 (6 bases). The germline V gene encodes CDR1 MGHRA and CDR2 YSYEKL. This CDR3 contains 15 residues. The V and J ends lost 4 bases and 0 bases respectively, with 10 bases between them. The CDR3 protein is CASSPDRISGNTIYF. CDR3 coding DNA: TGCGCCAGCAGCCCAGACAGGATCTCTGGAAACACCATATATTTT.

This sequence joins TRBV6-2 or TRBV6-3 and TRBJ2-5, with 9 bases identical to TRBD1. Looked up from germline, CDR1 is MNHEY and CDR2 is SVGEGT. The CDR3 runs 14 residues. V dropped 4 bases and J dropped 5; count of bases not matched to a gene: 5. The CDR3 DNA reads as TGTGCCAGCAGTTCCTGGACAGGGGTGGAGACCCAGTACTTC. This encodes CASSSWTGVETQYF.

V gene TRBV9 combines with J gene TRBJ1-1; TRBD1 aligns across 11 bases. Germline V CDR1 and CDR2: SGDLS, YYNGEE. CDR3 length: 18 amino acids. Trimming at V came to 4 bases and at J to 5 bases, leaving 16 bases not matched to a gene. The chain's CDR3 is CASSPRRGDRGSWTEAFF. DNA of the CDR3: TGTGCCAGCAGCCCACGCAGGGGGGACAGGGGGTCTTGGACTGAAGCTTTCTTT.

This clone was seen a handful of times. CDR3 loop: CASSPGGTETQYF. For the CDR3, the DNA is TGTGCCAGCAGCCCAGGGGGGACGGAGACCCAGTACTTC. V gene TRBV12-3 or TRBV12-4 combines with J gene TRBJ2-5; possibly TRBD1 for D (7 bases). V lost 6 bases, J lost 5 bases, and 13 bases lay in between. CDR3 size: 13 residues.

The rearrangement joins TRBV9 to TRBJ1-1, with 10 bases that match TRBD1. CDR1 SGDLS and CDR2 YYNGEE come from the germline V gene. J was trimmed by 1 base and V by 0 bases; bases with no gene match: 6. CDR3 length: 17 amino acids. Here the CDR3 reads CASSVGGTGAGNTEAFF. The CDR3 nucleotides are TGTGCCAGCAGCGTAGGGGGGACAGGGGCAGGGAACACTGAAGCTTTCTTT.

The chain couples TRBV6-6 to TRBJ1-1; tentative D call: TRBD1 (6 bases). The CDR3 length is 16 residues. V shed 2 bases and J shed 0 bases, with 13 bases lying between them. The germline CDR1 and CDR2 sequences are MNHNY and SVGAGI (reference sequence). The CDR3 spells CASSYLQGRVNTEAFF. CDR3 bases: TGTGCCAGCAGTTACCTGCAGGGGCGAGTGAACACTGAAGCTTTCTTT.

The rearrangement uses TRBV19 and TRBJ1-3; D is unclear. This CDR3 region has 16 residues. CDR1 LNHDA and CDR2 SQIVND come from the germline V gene (reference sequence). Trimming took off 7 bases at V and 0 bases at J, with 16 bases between the two ends. The CDR3 DNA is TGTGCCAGTATTTCGAGAGGAGGAAGCTCTGGAAACACCATATATTTT. Translation: CASISRGGSSGNTIYF.

The CDR3 DNA follows: TGTGCCAGCAGCGAGACCGGAAGGGGATTCACAGATACGCAGTATTTT. Encoded protein: CASSETGRGFTDTQYF. The chain combines TRBV11-2 with TRBJ2-3; D might be TRBD1 (5 bases). CDR3 length: 16 amino acids. V gave up 5 bases and J gave up 2 bases, with 17 bases separating them. Germline lookup yields CDR1 SGHAT and CDR2 FQNNGV.

This clone was seen a single time. This chain uses TRBV14 with TRBJ2-3, with 7 bases fitting TRBD2. Trimming removed 4 bases from V and 6 bases from J; junction bases left unmatched: 10. The CDR3 has 15 residues. Germline loops: CDR1 SGHDN, CDR2 FVKESK. In DNA, the CDR3 is TGTGCCAGCAGCCTACGTGGGGGGGGTGTTGATACGCAGTATTTT. The encoded protein is CASSLRGGGVDTQYF.

The sample holds one count of this clone. The chain recombines TRBV5-1 with TRBJ2-7; D unresolved. Deletions cut 0 bases from V and 0 bases from J, with 10 bases between. This CDR3 comprises 15 residues. The germline CDR1 and CDR2 sequences are SGHRS and YFSETQ. The CDR3 DNA is TGCGCCAGCAGCTTGGGTTGGAGTAGCTCCTACGAGCAGTACTTC. Protein: CASSLGWSSSYEQYF.

This sequence joins TRBV11-2 and TRBJ1-2, with a possible D match to TRBD1 (5 bases). Trimming stripped 1 base from V and 5 bases from J, with 11 bases between. This CDR3 has 14 amino acids. Germline CDR1 reads SGHAT; CDR2 reads FQNNGV. CDR3 DNA sequence: TGTGCCAGCAGCTTAGCGGGACTGAGTTATGGCTACACCTTC. Translating it yields CASSLAGLSYGYTF. The entire variable domain, with the rest obtained from reference TRBV11-2 and TRBJ1-2, is as follows: EAGVAQSPRYKIIEKRQSVAFWCNPISGHATLYWYQQILGQGPKLLIQFQNNGVVDDSQLPKDRFSAERLKGVDSTLKIQPAKLEDSAVYLCASSLAGLSYGYTFGSGTRLTVV.

On this clone itself: Within the sample, other DNA sequences also encode this same CDR3. The chain links TRBV4-3 to TRBJ1-5; 8 nucleotides line up with TRBD1. Germline CDR1 and CDR2: LGHNA and YSLEER. The CDR3 extends over 17 amino acids. With V trimmed by 3 bases and J by 0 bases, 7 bases remained unmatched. CDR3 nucleotides: TGCGCCAGCAGCCAGGAGACAGGGGTCGATAGCAATCAGCCCCAGCATTTT. The encoded protein is CASSQETGVDSNQPQHF.

J is TRBJ1-5 and V is TRBV30; the match to TRBD1 covers 10 bases. V shed 0 bases, J shed 6 bases, and the junction held 5 bases outside the gene matches. The CDR3 loop spans 15 amino acids. Germline CDR1 GTSNPN, CDR2 SVGIG (reference sequence). The CDR3 region is CAWSVRTGGSQPQHF. CDR3 DNA: TGTGCCTGGAGTGTAAGGACAGGGGGGAGTCAGCCCCAGCATTTT.

The chain carries TRBV19 and TRBJ1-2; TRBD1 aligns across 9 bases. The J segment lost 8 bases and the V segment lost 3 bases, leaving 10 bases of the junction unmatched. The CDR3 contains 15 residues. Germline V gene lookup returns CDR1 LNHDA and CDR2 SQIVND (reference sequence). CDR3 coding DNA: TGTGCCAGTAGTATGTCACCCGGACAGGGGTACGGCTACACCTTC. Protein sequence: CASSMSPGQGYGYTF. Complete variable domain (other parts from reference TRBV19 and TRBJ1-2): DGGITQSPKYLFRKEGQNVTLSCEQNLNHDAMYWYRQDPGQGLRLIYYSQIVNDFQKGDIAEGYSVSREKKESFPLTVTSAQKNPTAFYLCASSMSPGQGYGYTFGSGTRLTVV.

This chain joins TRBV5-1 and TRBJ2-5; TRBD1 matches at 11 bases. The CDR3 runs 14 residues. Looked up from germline, CDR1 is SGHRS and CDR2 is YFSETQ. V was pared by 4 bases and J by 5 bases, with 4 bases of the junction left unmatched. CDR3 in DNA: TGCGCCAGCAGCCCCGGGACAGGGGGGGAGACCCAGTACTTC. Protein: CASSPGTGGETQYF.

The V gene is TRBV9, the J gene TRBJ2-1; 8 nucleotides line up with TRBD2. This CDR3 is built from 14 residues. Germline V lookup: CDR1 SGDLS, CDR2 YYNGEE. Trimming took 3 bases from V and 8 from J; bases not matched to a gene: 7. CDR3 in amino acids: CASSASGSVDEQFF. CDR3 bases: TGTGCCAGCAGCGCAAGCGGGAGTGTTGATGAGCAGTTCTTC.

This sequence joins TRBV7-3 and TRBJ1-1; a weak D match, TRBD1 (6 bases). The CDR3 sequence is 15 residues long. Trimming took off 2 bases at V and 4 bases at J, with 14 bases between the two ends. CDR1 is SGHTA, CDR2 FQGTGA, per germline. CDR3 in DNA: TGTGCCAGCAGCTTATTGGGGGGGCCGCTCACTGAAGCTTTCTTT. Protein product: CASSLLGGPLTEAFF.

V and J are TRBV4-3 and TRBJ2-1; 10 bases align to TRBD2. Germline assignment: CDR1 LGHNA and CDR2 YSLEER. Trimming took 2 bases from V and 5 from J; bases not matched to a gene: 9. The CDR3 extends over 17 amino acids. CDR3 loop: CASSQRRGLAGDNEQFF. CDR3 coding DNA: TGCGCCAGCAGCCAACGTCGGGGGCTAGCGGGAGACAATGAGCAGTTCTTC.

V usage is TRBV19 and J usage is TRBJ2-2; D is possibly TRBD2 (6 bases). CDR3 length: 13 residues. Between the trimmed V and J ends, which lost 9 bases and 7 bases, there was a span of 15 bases. In germline, CDR1 is LNHDA, CDR2 SQIVND (reference sequence). The CDR3 protein is CASPGAWGGELFF. The CDR3 DNA reads as TGTGCCAGCCCGGGAGCTTGGGGCGGGGAGCTGTTTTTT.

This rearrangement joins TRBV2 to TRBJ1-4; 10 bases fit TRBD1. Trimming cost V 6 bases and J 5 bases; bases outside gene matches: 6. The CDR3 contains 15 residues. CDR1 and CDR2 from the germline V gene are SNHLY and FYNNEI. The CDR3 DNA reads TGTGCCAGCAGCCAGAGGACAGGGGGAAATGAAAAACTGTTTTTT. This codes for CASSQRTGGNEKLFF.

The gene calls are TRBV30 and TRBJ1-2; TRBD1 agrees at 7 bases. This CDR3 is 16 amino acids long. Trimming removed 2 bases from V and 4 bases from J; junction bases left unmatched: 13. Germline CDR1 reads GTSNPN; CDR2 reads SVGIG (reference sequence). CDR3: CAWSPETTGALYGYTF. The CDR3 region has the DNA TGTGCCTGGAGTCCAGAGACTACAGGGGCGCTCTATGGCTACACCTTC.